Sequencing of this T cell receptor beta chain was carried out in a study of vaccination and CD4 T cells after COVID-19 (dated by TCRdb to 2022 to 2024). The study in broad terms: Convalescent patients had a positive SARS-CoV-2 result on nasal swab PCR, and of these patients, fewer than ten had mild disease and one had severe disease. Control cultures received a CEFX viral epitope pool as the positive control, an HIV-1 Nef peptide pool as the negative control, or no peptide. The cultures were stimulated with overlapping spike peptide pools from SARS-CoV-2 and from the common cold coronaviruses HCoV-NL63, HCoV-OC43 and HCoV-229E. The convalescent cohort included six males and four females, with two Hispanic individuals, seven Caucasians, two Asians and one multiracial person. Post-vaccine blood samples were obtained a median of around 74 days after the second vaccine dose, with a range of about 14 to 241 days. Post-COVID blood samples from convalescent patients were collected a median of roughly 100 days after diagnosis, with a range of 35 to 161 days. Each participant got two doses of either the Pfizer-BioNTech BNT162b2 vaccine (n=8) or the Moderna mRNA-1273 vaccine (n=2). The spike-specific CD4+ TCR repertoire was compared before and after mRNA vaccination in approximately ten COVID-19 convalescent patients and a few infection-naive healthy vaccine recipients.

The library was built by means of PCR. At the Johns Hopkins FTIC core, DNA from the cultured CD4+ T cells underwent TCR sequencing with the Oncomine TCR Beta short-read assay. Genomic DNA was extracted from the cultured CD4+ T cells with the QIAamp micro DNA kit. Oncomine TCR Beta libraries from cultured CD4+ T cells were pooled with unique dual indexes and sequenced on an Illumina iSeq 100. The published analysis was carried out like this. Non-productive sequences were removed, and CDR3s not starting with C, not ending with F or W, or shorter than 7 amino acids were discarded. The MANAFEST web application was used to identify antigen-specific clonotypes by comparing peptide-stimulated wells against reference wells and other culture wells. Positive clones required FDR below 0.05, an odds ratio above 5, and productive frequency above 0.1% in at least two of three replicate wells. Cross-reactive clonotypes were defined as significantly expanded in both SARS-CoV-2 spike wells and at least one common cold coronavirus spike condition. CDR3 homology was assessed with Levenshtein distances (stringdist) and unrooted phylogenetic trees (ape) in R version 3.6.1. Starting from the raw public reads, TCRdb applied fastp trimming at Q25, assembled clones with MiXCR and retained in-frame beta chains. Each CDR3 protein gets just one entry, which takes the most common genes and DNA from the rows behind it. The V and J calls come from TCRdb's annotation, not from the publication. This sample has several thousand distinct CDR3 sequences in its table, and under 20% of those were observed once. About 22% of the sample is taken by the ten largest.

Results and caveats for the whole study, not just this receptor: The number of convalescent patients in the study was relatively small, and the study did not examine early timepoints following natural infection. In convalescent patients, nearly all vaccine-specific clones (304 of 307) were found to be mono-reactive for SARS-CoV-2 spike rather than cross-reactive with common cold coronaviruses. The median count of SARS-CoV-2-reactive clonotypes went up from some 23 after infection to 30 to 40 after vaccination, although the change was not significant. Among the post-vaccine SARS-CoV-2-reactive clones in convalescent patients, a median about 86% showed up only after vaccination, which suggests vaccine-specific priming.

V is reduced by 1 base and J by 7 bases, leaving a spacing of 11 bases between them. The germline V gene specifies SGHTA as CDR1 and FQGNSA as CDR2. The CDR3, from cysteine to phenylalanine, totals 14 residues. CDR3 DNA only is kept here, 42 bases in frame from base 1. This clonotype qualifies as large (0.1 to 1%). Its antigen remains undetermined. Base qualities are not recorded, but no much larger clone differs from it by a single base. The sample's treatment or condition label, decoded: roughly 10-day PBMC culture with coronavirus spike peptide pools or control peptides (ViraFEST assay). The ViraFEST assay was used in the study, in which antigen-specific T cells were expanded with peptide pools and expanded clonotypes were subsequently identified by TCR sequencing. The convalescent patients' positive SARS-CoV-2 PCR tests fell between March and December 2020, which was before the Alpha, Beta and Delta variants emerged in the United States. Each well held approximately 2 million PBMCs cultured in IMDM containing approximately 5% human AB serum and 9 to 10 IU/ml IL-2, with roughly 9.2 ug/ml peptide pools added. On days 3 and 7, half of the culture medium was replaced with fresh IL-2-containing medium. After 9 to 10 days of culture, CD4+ T cells were isolated by negative selection using the EasySep CD4+ T cell isolation kit. Ficoll-Paque Plus gradient centrifugation was used to isolate PBMCs from whole blood, and the isolated PBMCs were then either used fresh or cryopreserved at -140C. In general, triplicate wells were set up for every culture condition.

Sequenced material: CD4+ T cells from blood, cultured in vitro. The rearranged segments are TRBV7-2 and TRBJ1-5; the D region possibly corresponds to TRBD1 (5 bases align). This clonotype was obtained from a human donor who had recovered from COVID-19. Here is the DNA: TGTGCCAGCAGCTTAGGACAGTTCAGGCAGCCCCAGCATTTT. Its amino acids are CASSLGQFRQPQHF.